Shown below are 28 T cell receptor beta chains from a single sample sequenced in a study of cytomegalovirus exposure and HLA in healthy donors. The PCR ran on 60 Vbeta and 13 Jbeta primers. Some clones are missing from TCRdb's copy, which holds only in-frame ones; the method was immunoSEQ multiplex PCR. The sample yields 150,000 to 200,000 clones, 75% to 80% seen once. Sequenced: PBMCs. Receptors were obtained from a woman aged 50 to 65 in good health and CMV-seropositive.

The V call is TRBV6-6, the J call TRBJ2-1; D is undetermined. Germline CDR1 is MNHNY and CDR2 is SVGAGI (reference sequence). The length of the CDR3 is 13 residues. The V end lost 7 bases, the J end lost 4 bases, and 11 bases lay between the germline ends. The CDR3 loop is CASTSDSYNEQFF. The CDR3 DNA sequence: TGTGCCAGCACCTCCGACTCGTACAATGAGCAGTTCTTC.

The chain couples TRBV28 to TRBJ1-4, with 9 bases fitting TRBD1. Germline V gene lookup returns CDR1 MDHEN and CDR2 SYDVKM. V shed 6 bases, J shed 6 bases, and the junction held 5 bases outside the gene matches. The CDR3 is 14 residues long. The CDR3 coding sequence is TGTGCCAGCAGAATACAGGGGGCTGATGAAAAACTGTTTTTT. Translation: CASRIQGADEKLFF.

The chain employs TRBV5-8 and TRBJ2-5; no definite D call. The J call may be wrong; the DNA end is better matched by TRBJ2-7. CDR3 size: 13 residues. Germline CDR1 is SGHTS and CDR2 is YDEGEE. CDR3 in DNA: TGTGCCAGCAGCCGGCGCGGCTCCTACGAGCAGTACTTC. Protein: CASSRRGSYEQYF.

V and J are TRBV7-9 and TRBJ1-6; 7 bases are shared with TRBD1. There are 12 residues in the CDR3. The germline gives CDR1 SEHNR, CDR2 FQNEAQ (reference sequence). The trim removed 4 bases at V and 12 bases at J, leaving 3 bases unmatched. CDR3 bases: TGTGCCAGCAGCTCGGGACAGCGACCCCTCCACTTT. Encoded protein: CASSSGQRPLHF.

The genes are TRBV5-1 and TRBJ2-2; weak D call: TRBD1 (7 bases). V was trimmed by 0 bases and J by 4 bases, leaving 13 bases between them. Germline CDR1 and CDR2: SGHRS and YFSETQ. This CDR3 has 16 amino acids. In nucleotides, the CDR3 is TGCGCCAGCAGCTTGGGGCCCAGGGGGGCCACCGGGGAGCTGTTTTTT. Protein sequence: CASSLGPRGATGELFF.

The chain uses TRBV28 and TRBJ1-1; D possibly corresponds to TRBD1 (6 bases). The CDR3 runs 14 residues. Between the trimmed V and J ends, which lost 6 bases and 3 bases, there was a span of 14 bases. Germline values: CDR1 MDHEN, CDR2 SYDVKM. CDR3 sequence reads: CASRTGQLDTEAFF. The CDR3 coding sequence is TGTGCCAGCAGGACAGGACAGTTAGACACTGAAGCTTTCTTT.

In this sample, this clone turned up once. The V call is TRBV7-2, the J call TRBJ2-7; D is uncertain. The CDR3 has 13 amino acids. The V gene lost 5 bases and the J gene lost 3 bases, with 11 bases spanning the gap. Germline CDR1 and CDR2: SGHTA and FQGNSA. The CDR3 DNA follows: TGTGCCAGCAGCCTAAACTCCCTCTACGAGCAGTACTTC. Amino acids: CASSLNSLYEQYF.

V is TRBV7-2 and J is TRBJ2-7; 7 bases are a match to TRBD2. CDR3 length: 15 amino acids. Looked up from germline, CDR1 is SGHTA and CDR2 is FQGNSA. Unmatched junction bases numbered 3, after V lost 1 base and J lost 0 bases. Here the CDR3 reads CASSLDLAASYEQYF. In DNA, the CDR3 is TGTGCCAGCAGCTTAGATCTAGCGGCCTCCTACGAGCAGTACTTC.

This clone appeared a few times. The chain carries TRBV30 and TRBJ2-3; D is perhaps TRBD1 (6 bases). The V gene lost 2 bases and the J gene lost 0 bases, with 15 bases spanning the gap. The CDR3 runs 16 residues. Looked up from germline, CDR1 is GTSNPN and CDR2 is SVGIG (reference sequence). The CDR3 is CAWSTGNGFSTDTQYF. CDR3 in DNA: TGTGCCTGGAGTACAGGGAATGGGTTTAGCACAGATACGCAGTATTTT.

A few counts support this clone. This chain joins TRBV7-8 and TRBJ1-3; D gene ambiguous. The V gene lost 2 bases and the J gene lost 0 bases, with 11 bases spanning the gap. Germline V gene sequence: CDR1 SGHVS, CDR2 FQNEAQ. The CDR3 totals 16 residues. The CDR3 reads CASSLFSSGSGNTIYF. The DNA of the CDR3 is TGTGCCAGCAGCTTATTCTCGAGTGGCTCTGGAAACACCATATATTTT.

The chain employs TRBV2 and TRBJ2-3, with D possibly matching TRBD1 (5 bases). Germline loops: CDR1 SNHLY, CDR2 FYNNEI. V shed 4 bases and J shed 4 bases, with 21 bases lying between them. The length of the CDR3 is 17 residues. CDR3 sequence: CASSGRTPDWDPDTQYF. The CDR3 DNA reads as TGTGCCAGCAGTGGAAGGACACCCGATTGGGATCCAGATACGCAGTATTTT.

This rearrangement joins TRBV18 to TRBJ1-2; 7 bases map to TRBD1. Per the germline V gene, CDR1 is KGHSH and CDR2 is LQKENI. The V and J ends lost 2 bases and 0 bases, in that order; junction bases with no gene match: 6. CDR3 length equals 16 residues. Here the CDR3 DNA reads TGTGCCAGCTCACCAAATCCCCAGGGGGCTAACTATGGCTACACCTTC. Translated: CASSPNPQGANYGYTF.

This chain links TRBV5-4 with TRBJ2-5; 12 positions match TRBD2. The germline CDR1 and CDR2 sequences are SGHNT and YYREEE (reference sequence). The CDR3 is 15 amino acids. The V gene end was trimmed by 4 bases and the J gene end by 5 bases; junction bases not matched to a gene: 6. CDR3 bases: TGTGCCAGCAGCCTGACTAGCGGGAGTAGGGAGACCCAGTACTTC. This translates into CASSLTSGSRETQYF.

The rearrangement joins TRBV7-9 to TRBJ2-3; 8 bases map to TRBD2. Germline-derived CDR1 and CDR2 are SEHNR and FQNEAQ (reference sequence). The V gene end was trimmed by 5 bases and the J gene end by 5 bases; junction bases not matched to a gene: 15. The CDR3 is 17 amino acids. CDR3 amino acids: CASSPVGRAGVLDTQYF. CDR3 nucleotide sequence: TGTGCCAGCAGCCCCGTCGGGAGGGCGGGAGTGTTAGATACGCAGTATTTT.

The chain couples TRBV5-1 to TRBJ2-7; 7 bases fit TRBD1. Germline V gene sequence: CDR1 SGHRS, CDR2 YFSETQ. This CDR3 has 15 amino acids. V lost 1 base to trimming and J lost 4 bases; unmatched junction nucleotides: 8. CDR3 protein: CASSLSPGQMYEQYF. The CDR3 bases are TGCGCCAGCAGCTTGTCCCCGGGACAGATGTACGAGCAGTACTTC.

The V gene is TRBV29-1, the J gene TRBJ2-5; 13 bases map to TRBD2. The CDR3 is 14 amino acids. Looked up from germline, CDR1 is SQVTM and CDR2 is ANQGSEA. J gave up 3 bases and V 6 bases, and 4 bases lay outside the gene matches. DNA for the CDR3: TGCAGCGTCCGTGGACTAGCGGGAGAAGAGACCCAGTACTTC. It translates to CSVRGLAGEETQYF.

The CDR3 DNA reads as TGTGCCAGCAGCCGGGGGTCCAATCAGCCCCAGCATTTT. This translates into CASSRGSNQPQHF. The gene calls are TRBV7-9 and TRBJ1-5, with a tentative D call TRBD1 (5 bases). Germline CDR1 and CDR2: SEHNR and FQNEAQ (reference sequence). With 5 bases removed from V and 3 bases from J, the gap between germline ends came to 8 bases. The CDR3 is made up of 13 amino acids.

The chain couples TRBV7-2 to TRBJ2-7; D uncertain. Trimming removed 5 bases at V and 2 bases at J, with 4 bases between. From germline, CDR1 is SGHTA and CDR2 FQGNSA. CDR3 size: 11 residues. This chain's CDR3 is CASSPTYEQYF. The CDR3 DNA follows: TGTGCCAGCAGCCCTACCTACGAGCAGTACTTC.

The V call is TRBV5-1, the J call TRBJ2-1, with TRBD1 matching 11 bases. Germline loops: CDR1 SGHRS, CDR2 YFSETQ. The trim removed 5 bases at V and 4 bases at J, leaving 8 bases unmatched. The CDR3 consists of 16 residues. Here the CDR3 reads CASRPPGTGGYNEQFF. CDR3 in DNA: TGCGCCAGCAGACCTCCAGGGACAGGGGGATACAATGAGCAGTTCTTC. Full variable domain (outside the CDR3, taken from reference TRBV5-1 and TRBJ2-1): KAGVTQTPRYLIKTRGQQVTLSCSPISGHRSVSWYQQTPGQGLQFLFEYFSETQRNKGNFPGRFSGRQFSNSRSEMNVSTLELGDSALYLCASRPPGTGGYNEQFFGPGTRLTVL.

This clone has only a few counts. The V gene is TRBV6-1, the J gene TRBJ1-4; a weak D match, TRBD1 (6 bases). Germline V gene data show CDR1 as MNHNS and CDR2 as SASEGT. The CDR3 runs to 15 residues. The germline V and J ends were trimmed by 4 bases and 5 bases, with 14 bases remaining between them. CDR3 sequence (DNA): TGTGCCAGCAGTGTGGGGGCGGACAGAAATGAAAAACTGTTTTTT. Translating it yields CASSVGADRNEKLFF.

This chain connects TRBV5-4 to TRBJ2-7, with D maybe TRBD2 (5 bases). This CDR3 has 12 residues. CDR1 and CDR2 (germline): SGHNT, YYREEE (reference sequence). V lost 1 base and J 7 bases, leaving 9 bases between the germline ends. CDR3 sequence reads: CASSLTSREQYF. The CDR3 nucleotides read TGTGCCAGCAGCTTGACTAGTCGGGAGCAGTACTTC.

The V call is TRBV14, the J call TRBJ2-3; 8 nucleotides line up with TRBD1. Germline V CDR1 and CDR2: SGHDN, FVKESK. The CDR3 contains 18 residues. V trimming: 1 base; J trimming: 8 bases; junction bases outside the gene matches: 17. In nucleotides, the CDR3 is TGTGCCAGCAGCCAAGTAAGGACAGGGCCTGTCGGAGGGGCTACGCAGTATTTT. Its translation: CASSQVRTGPVGGATQYF.

The chain combines TRBV6-5 with TRBJ2-7; TRBD2 agrees at 7 bases. Germline values: CDR1 MNHEY, CDR2 SVGAGI. The length of the CDR3 is 14 residues. V shed 6 bases and J 4 bases; nucleotides not matched to a gene: 9. In DNA form, the CDR3 reads TGTGCCAGCAGCCCGGACCATAGCGGGTACGAGCAGTACTTC. This translates into CASSPDHSGYEQYF.

The chain links TRBV9 to TRBJ2-7; TRBD2 aligns across 7 bases. Germline V gene sequence: CDR1 SGDLS, CDR2 YYNGEE. This CDR3 is 15 amino acids long. With 4 bases clipped from V and 5 bases from J, the junction kept 12 bases outside the gene matches. CDR3 loop: CASSPPSASGDEQYF. Here the CDR3 DNA reads TGTGCCAGCAGCCCCCCTTCAGCTAGCGGCGACGAGCAGTACTTC.

This rearrangement joins TRBV2 to TRBJ2-6; no firm D call. Germline CDR1 reads SNHLY; CDR2 reads FYNNEI. The CDR3 spans 16 residues. The V end was cut by 1 base, the J end by 0 bases, with 7 bases between. CDR3 DNA: TGTGCCAGCAGTGAAGGTCCAGGCTCTGGGGCCAACGTCCTGACTTTC. Translated, it gives CASSEGPGSGANVLTF.

The V gene is TRBV7-2, the J gene TRBJ2-1, with D tentatively TRBD2 (6 bases). Germline loops: CDR1 SGHTA, CDR2 FQGNSA. V shed 2 bases and J shed 9 bases, with 17 bases lying between them. The CDR3 consists of 15 residues. The CDR3 is CASSLSGGPQGEQFF. The CDR3 DNA sequence: TGTGCCAGCAGCTTATCCGGGGGTCCGCAAGGTGAGCAGTTCTTC.

The chain carries TRBV4-1 and TRBJ2-1, with 9 positions matching TRBD2. There are 16 residues in the CDR3. Germline-derived CDR1 and CDR2 are MGHRA and YSYEKL. The trim removed 0 bases at V and 8 bases at J, leaving 8 bases unmatched. The DNA for the CDR3 is TGCGCCAGCAGCCAAGATGGAGTAGCGGGAGTGGATGAGCAGTTCTTC. Translated, it gives CASSQDGVAGVDEQFF.

This clone was recorded a few times. This sequence joins TRBV19 and TRBJ2-2; TRBD1 agrees at 10 bases. Unmatched junction bases numbered 7, after V lost 10 bases and J lost 5 bases. CDR3 size: 14 residues. Germline V gene data show CDR1 as LNHDA and CDR2 as SQIVND (reference sequence). CDR3 protein: CATRGQGKTGELFF. In nucleotides, the CDR3 is TGTGCCACCCGGGGACAGGGGAAAACCGGGGAGCTGTTTTTT.